These 7 T cell receptor beta chains originate from one sample sequenced in a study of blood T cell repertoires in COVID-19 (dated by TCRdb to 2018 to 2020). The library was prepared using the immunoSEQ multiplex PCR assay. TCRdb took over this immuneACCESS table, retaining in-frame rearrangements with V and J assigned. Such tables are incomplete; in checked studies, under half of the missing clones stem from an unresolved V gene, and the remainder is unexplained. This sample comprises roughly 200,000 clones, approximately 86% of them detected only once. In total, the top ten clones hold about 4.5% of the sample. The sample consisted of PBMCs or T cells enriched from blood (not recorded which). The receptor set was obtained from a woman in her twenties or thirties who had been exposed to COVID-19.

In its sample, this clone was seen once. The V and J genes are TRBV19 and TRBJ2-1, with 14 bases fitting TRBD2. With V trimmed by 7 bases and J by 0 bases, 11 bases remained unmatched. CDR3 length equals 19 residues. Germline-derived CDR1 and CDR2 are LNHDA and SQIVND (reference sequence). The CDR3 region has the DNA TGTGCCAGTAAAGGGACTAGCGGGGGTGACGTAAGCTCCTACAATGAGCAGTTCTTC. Amino acids: CASKGTSGGDVSSYNEQFF.

The chain recombines TRBV25-1 with TRBJ2-1; D gene ambiguous. The germline gives CDR1 MGHDK, CDR2 SYGVNS. The CDR3 covers 15 residues. V was pared by 0 bases and J by 4 bases, with 10 bases between. The CDR3 here is CASSEYARGYNEQFF. CDR3 DNA sequence: TGTGCCAGCAGTGAATACGCACGAGGATACAATGAGCAGTTCTTC.

This sequence joins TRBV9 and TRBJ2-1; 9 bases match TRBD2. From germline, CDR1 is SGDLS and CDR2 YYNGEE. Trimming cost V 4 bases and J 4 bases; bases outside gene matches: 6. CDR3 size: 15 residues. This CDR3 reads CASSPGTSSYNEQFF. CDR3 DNA sequence: TGTGCCAGCAGCCCCGGGACTAGCTCGTACAATGAGCAGTTCTTC.

The chain links TRBV5-1 to TRBJ1-1; maybe TRBD1 (5 bases). V lost 3 bases, J lost 0 bases, and 18 bases lay in between. CDR1 and CDR2 from the germline V gene are SGHRS and YFSETQ. CDR3 length equals 17 residues. CDR3 sequence (DNA): TGCGCCAGCAGCTGGGGGGATAGGCTCCCGATGAACACTGAAGCTTTCTTT. It specifies CASSWGDRLPMNTEAFF.

The V gene is TRBV2, the J gene TRBJ1-5; D is possibly TRBD1 (5 bases). CDR1 and CDR2 (germline): SNHLY, FYNNEI. The CDR3 runs 14 residues. V lost 3 bases to trimming and J lost 0 bases, with 6 bases between them. This chain's CDR3 is CASSETDSNQPQHF. The CDR3 DNA sequence: TGTGCCAGCAGTGAGACAGATAGCAATCAGCCCCAGCATTTT.

This clone was detected a few times. V and J are TRBV5-1 and TRBJ2-7; TRBD1 matches at 9 bases. This CDR3 is 15 amino acids long. Germline-derived CDR1 and CDR2 are SGHRS and YFSETQ. V dropped 0 bases and J dropped 4; count of bases not matched to a gene: 5. The CDR3 region has the DNA TGCGCCAGCAGCTTGGCCGGGACAGGGCAGTACGAGCAGTACTTC. Encoded protein: CASSLAGTGQYEQYF.

The chain joins TRBV11-2 to TRBJ2-7; the D gene is possibly TRBD1 (5 bases). The CDR3 is 14 residues long. CDR1 is SGHAT and CDR2 is FQNNGV in the germline V gene. The germline V and J ends were trimmed by 6 bases and 3 bases, with 15 bases remaining between them. CDR3 sequence (DNA): TGTGCCAGCAGTCAAGTGACCCAGGGCTACGAGCAGTACTTC. Encoded protein: CASSQVTQGYEQYF.